These 19 T cell receptor beta chains came from one sample sequenced in a study of control samples from healthy donors and cancer patients. Data came from immunoSEQ multiplex PCR; TCRdb stores just in-frame clones and leaves some out. The sample yields 74,000 or so clones, 89% seen once. What was sequenced was blood. These receptors were collected from a man in his fifties in good health.

This clone has more than one count but fewer than ten. V is TRBV18 and J is TRBJ1-6, with a weak D call TRBD1 (5 bases). The V gene lost 6 bases and the J gene lost 7 bases, with 13 bases spanning the gap. There are 14 residues in the CDR3. CDR1 is KGHSH and CDR2 is LQKENI in the germline V gene. CDR3 residues: CASSSGTGNSPLHF. The CDR3, as DNA: TGTGCCAGCTCCTCCGGGACCGGAAATTCACCCCTCCACTTT.

The chain carries TRBV6-5 and TRBJ1-6; no clear D gene. The CDR3 runs 14 residues. Trimming cost V 2 bases and J 7 bases, with 9 bases left between them. The germline V gene has CDR1 MNHEY and CDR2 SVGAGI. In DNA, the CDR3 is TGTGCCAGCAGTTACGACTGGCGGAATTCACCCCTCCACTTT. It is translated as CASSYDWRNSPLHF.

This clone occurred once. V is TRBV3-1 (or the pseudogene TRBV3-2) and J is TRBJ2-1; D is uncertain. The CDR3 runs 17 residues. Germline CDR1 LGHDT, CDR2 YNNKEL (reference sequence). Trimming removed 6 bases at V and 5 bases at J, with 23 bases between. The CDR3 loop reads CASRKGQGARPDNEQFF. The CDR3 region has the DNA TGTGCCAGCAGAAAAGGCCAAGGAGCGAGGCCCGACAATGAGCAGTTCTTC.

The CDR3 nucleotides are TGCGCCAGCAGCCTGAGACTTACGGATACGCAGTATTTT. Residues: CASSLRLTDTQYF. This chain links TRBV4-1 with TRBJ2-3; D call uncertain. Germline CDR1 reads MGHRA; CDR2 reads YSYEKL. The CDR3 is 13 residues long. V was shortened by 4 bases and J by 6 bases, with 11 bases between the two germline ends.

The chain uses TRBV30 and TRBJ1-2; possibly TRBD1 for D (6 bases). There are 14 residues in the CDR3. Trimming removed 2 bases from V and 4 bases from J, with 14 bases in between. In germline, CDR1 is GTSNPN, CDR2 SVGIG (reference sequence). The CDR3 sequence: CAWSTHTGPYGYTF. The CDR3 nucleotides are TGTGCCTGGAGTACCCATACAGGGCCCTATGGCTACACCTTC.

CDR3 DNA: TGTGCCAGCAGCTTATATGGGTTGGGAAGTGGCGGCACTGAAGCTTTCTTT. Protein: CASSLYGLGSGGTEAFF. This sequence joins TRBV7-2 and TRBJ1-1; D is ambiguous. V was trimmed by 2 bases and J by 4 bases, leaving 20 bases between them. Germline CDR1 SGHTA, CDR2 FQGNSA. The CDR3 runs to 17 residues.

J is TRBJ1-2 and V is TRBV6-1; D ambiguous. Germline V gene sequence: CDR1 MNHNS, CDR2 SASEGT. V gave up 2 bases and J gave up 4 bases, with 5 bases separating them. This CDR3 is built from 12 residues. Here the CDR3 DNA reads TGTGCCAGCAGTGAATTGGGCTATGGCTACACCTTC. Its translation: CASSELGYGYTF.

The V call is TRBV6-6, the J call TRBJ1-3; no reliable D call. CDR3 size: 12 residues. V lost 5 bases, J lost 11 bases, and 13 bases lay in between. Per germline, CDR1 MNHNY and CDR2 SVGAGI (reference sequence). The CDR3 DNA follows: TGTGCCAGCAGTCCAGACCCAAGAGCCATATATTTT. Translating gives CASSPDPRAIYF.

The rearrangement links TRBV5-1 to TRBJ2-3; TRBD1 matches 7 bases. Germline CDR1 SGHRS, CDR2 YFSETQ. The trim removed 0 bases at V and 1 base at J, leaving 2 bases unmatched. The CDR3 consists of 15 residues. The CDR3 DNA is TGCGCCAGCAGCTTGGCCGGGACAGGCACAGATACGCAGTATTTT. This gives the protein CASSLAGTGTDTQYF.

This chain links TRBV6-6 with TRBJ1-2; 11 positions match TRBD1. There are 15 residues in the CDR3. CDR1 MNHNY and CDR2 SVGAGI come from the germline V gene (reference sequence). Trimming took 1 base from V and 3 from J; bases not matched to a gene: 1. The CDR3 nucleotides are TGTGCCAGCAGTTACTGGGGACAGGGGGACTATGGCTACACCTTC. Amino acid sequence: CASSYWGQGDYGYTF.

The V and J genes are TRBV7-8 and TRBJ1-5; D gene unclear. The CDR3 has 12 residues. The V and J ends lost 5 bases and 11 bases respectively, with 13 bases between them. Germline loops: CDR1 SGHVS, CDR2 FQNEAQ. The CDR3 reads CASSPQFGAQHF. CDR3 nucleotide sequence: TGTGCCAGCAGCCCTCAGTTTGGGGCCCAGCATTTT.

The J gene is TRBJ1-4, the V gene TRBV5-6, with unresolved D. This CDR3 is built from 15 residues. Trimming removed 3 bases from V and 4 bases from J, with 13 bases in between. Per germline, CDR1 SGHDT and CDR2 YYEEEE. The CDR3 coding sequence is TGTGCCAGCAGCTCCCTGTATGGGCTTAATGAAAAACTGTTTTTT. The encoded protein is CASSSLYGLNEKLFF.

V is TRBV14 and J is TRBJ2-7; TRBD1 or TRBD2 may be the D gene (6 bases each). The V gene's germline CDR1 is SGHDN and CDR2 FVKESK. There are 14 residues in the CDR3. V lost 6 bases to trimming and J lost 4 bases, with 16 bases between them. The CDR3 DNA sequence: TGTGCCAGCAGTAGATGGGGGGCGCGGTACGAGCAGTACTTC. The encoded protein is CASSRWGARYEQYF.

This clone occurred once. This chain joins TRBV5-3 and TRBJ1-5; tentatively, D is TRBD1 (6 bases). TRBV5-3 is annotated as an ORF whose role is uncertain. Trimming took 0 bases from V and 5 from J, leaving 18 bases between them. This CDR3 spans 17 amino acids. The CDR3 reads CARSLAKGGSSDQPQHF. CDR3 DNA sequence: TGTGCCAGAAGCTTGGCCAAAGGGGGGTCCTCGGATCAGCCCCAGCATTTT.

The chain has TRBV24-1 and TRBJ1-4; D may be TRBD1 (6 bases). The CDR3 extends over 13 amino acids. V lost 4 bases to trimming and J lost 8 bases, with 10 bases between them. In germline, CDR1 is KGHDR, CDR2 SFDVKD. The CDR3: CATSDLRGEKLFF. CDR3 sequence (DNA): TGTGCCACCAGTGACCTGAGGGGGGAAAAACTGTTTTTT.

The V gene is TRBV24-1, the J gene TRBJ2-3; maybe TRBD2 (5 bases). V lost 3 bases and J lost 4, with 13 bases in between. This CDR3 spans 15 amino acids. In germline, CDR1 is KGHDR, CDR2 SFDVKD. CDR3 sequence reads: CATSDPRRAADTQYF. The DNA for the CDR3 is TGTGCCACCAGTGATCCCCGGCGGGCTGCAGATACGCAGTATTTT.

The CDR3 DNA sequence: TGTGCCACCAGCTGGACAGGGGGGAGCACAGATACGCAGTATTTT. It is translated as CATSWTGGSTDTQYF. The chain uses TRBV24-1 and TRBJ2-3; TRBD1 matches at 10 bases. Germline trimming cut 7 bases from V and 0 bases from J; bases unmatched to any gene: 3. The CDR3 consists of 15 residues. Germline V CDR1 and CDR2: KGHDR, SFDVKD.

J is TRBJ2-7 and V is TRBV7-2; TRBD1 agrees at 7 bases. The germline V gene encodes CDR1 SGHTA and CDR2 FQGNSA. CDR3 length equals 15 residues. V was pared by 2 bases and J by 2 bases, with 6 bases of the junction left unmatched. The CDR3 coding sequence is TGTGCCAGCAGCTTATCACGGGGACAGCCCTACGAGCAGTACTTC. Translating gives CASSLSRGQPYEQYF.

J is TRBJ1-2 and V is TRBV5-1, with 7 nucleotides matching TRBD1. The V gene's germline CDR1 is SGHRS and CDR2 YFSETQ. V was clipped by 4 bases and J by 0 bases; unmatched bases: 6. The CDR3 loop spans 15 amino acids. The chain's CDR3 is CASSHGTDSNYGYTF. The CDR3 DNA sequence: TGCGCCAGCAGCCACGGGACAGACTCTAACTATGGCTACACCTTC.